This record covers a single T cell receptor beta chain. Its matching antigen is unknown. The record originates from a study of T-cell memory formation after mild COVID-19. Whole-study context: Clusters were largely donor specific.

Study-level results: Day 37-peaking second-wave clones had unconfirmed SARS-CoV-2 specificity. Contracting clones localized mainly to CM and EM when CD4+ and mainly to EMRA when CD8+. Clones contracting over day 15 to 85 were CD4/CD8 balanced, with later expanders leaning CD4+.

V gave up 3 bases and J gave up 1 base; unmatched junction bases: 6. This CDR3 has 16 amino acids. One entry per CDR3 protein results from TCRdb running MiXCR on the 5' RACE reads. Of approximately 210,000 distinct CDR3 sequences listed, around 17% were seen once; the top ten hold around 2.4%. The sequencing sample was made of PBMCs or a T cell subset sorted from them (not recorded which). This sequence originates from an adult woman who had mild COVID-19 (a few samples of this study predate the infection). Cell type and time point are not known. The chain recombines TRBV12-3 or TRBV12-4 with TRBJ1-5; 7 bases align to TRBD1. Here the CDR3 reads CASSFWTGPSNQPQHF. The CDR3 DNA sequence: TGTGCCAGCAGTTTTTGGACAGGTCCAAGCAATCAGCCCCAGCATTTT.